These 21 T cell receptor beta chains came from one sample sequenced in a study of T cell responses to AZD1222 COVID-19 vaccine. Profiled with immunoSEQ multiplex PCR; TCRdb holds only in-frame clones, not every one. The data show roughly 140,000 clones, about 91% seen once. The specimen was peripheral blood, collected on day 0 of AZD1222 vaccination. Receptors originate from an adult in good health.

The chain couples TRBV12-3 or TRBV12-4 to TRBJ1-2; D is perhaps TRBD1 (5 bases). CDR3 length: 13 residues. V was trimmed by 3 bases and J by 4 bases, leaving 9 bases between them. CDR3 residues: CASSLGGGYGYTF. The CDR3, as DNA: TGTGCCAGCAGTTTGGGGGGAGGCTATGGCTACACCTTC.

The CDR3, as DNA: TGTGCCAGCAGTTCGCTTGACAGAGCCCGTATCTATGGCTACACCTTC. Translated: CASSSLDRARIYGYTF. J is TRBJ1-2 and V is TRBV27, with D tentatively TRBD1 (5 bases). V dropped 4 bases and J dropped 4 bases, with 19 bases sitting between them. Germline V gene sequence: CDR1 MNHEY, CDR2 SMNVEV (reference sequence). The CDR3 contains 16 residues.

This clone was found a few times. The CDR3 protein is CASGRQGDNSPLHF. In DNA form, the CDR3 reads TGTGCCAGCGGCCGACAGGGAGATAATTCACCCCTCCACTTT. The V gene is TRBV25-1, the J gene TRBJ1-6; TRBD1 matches 7 bases. V shed 8 bases and J 5 bases; nucleotides not matched to a gene: 6. Germline values: CDR1 MGHDK, CDR2 SYGVNS. This CDR3 is built from 14 residues.

V and J are TRBV27 and TRBJ2-6, with D uncertain. Germline V lookup: CDR1 MNHEY, CDR2 SMNVEV (reference sequence). V was cut by 5 bases and J by 0 bases, with 8 bases left in between. The CDR3 runs to 15 residues. The DNA of the CDR3 is TGTGCCAGCAGTGAGGTGTTCTCTGGGGCCAACGTCCTGACTTTC. Protein sequence: CASSEVFSGANVLTF. Together with reference TRBV27 and TRBJ2-6, the CDR3 gives the full variable domain: EAQVTQNPRYLITVTGKKLTVTCSQNMNHEYMSWYRQDPGLGLRQIYYSMNVEVTDKGDVPEGYKVSRKEKRNFPLILESPSPNQTSLYFCASSEVFSGANVLTFGAGSRLTVL.

This chain links TRBV6-5 with TRBJ2-7; either TRBD1 or TRBD2 may supply D (6 bases each). CDR1 and CDR2 (germline): MNHEY, SVGAGI. The CDR3 is made up of 15 amino acids. The V end lost 0 bases, the J end lost 3 bases, and 12 bases lay between the germline ends. CDR3 bases: TGTGCCAGCAGTTACTCATCAGAGGGGGGCTACGAGCAGTACTTC. Translated: CASSYSSEGGYEQYF.

The J gene is TRBJ1-1, the V gene TRBV4-3; 7 bases are shared with TRBD1. The length of the CDR3 is 14 residues. Germline CDR1 LGHNA, CDR2 YSLEER. The trim removed 7 bases at V and 2 bases at J, leaving 7 bases unmatched. CDR3 DNA: TGCGCCAGCAACCCAGGGGGAGACAACACTGAAGCTTTCTTT. It translates to CASNPGGDNTEAFF.

The chain is built from TRBV27 and TRBJ2-3; the D is unclear. The CDR3 has 11 amino acids. Germline V gives CDR1 MNHEY, CDR2 SMNVEV (reference sequence). Trimming cost V 10 bases and J 5 bases, with 10 bases left between them. The chain's CDR3 is CATTVRDTQYF. For the CDR3, the DNA is TGTGCCACCACAGTTCGAGATACGCAGTATTTT.

In DNA form, the CDR3 reads TGTGCCAGCAGCCAACAGGGGGCAGTGAGTTCCTCTGGAAACACCATATATTTT. Translation: CASSQQGAVSSSGNTIYF. V usage is TRBV11-3 and J usage is TRBJ1-3, with TRBD1 matching 9 bases. CDR1 and CDR2 (germline): SGHNT, YENEEA. CDR3 length equals 18 residues. V lost 5 bases and J lost 0; bases outside the gene matches: 11.

The chain couples TRBV6-2 or TRBV6-3 to TRBJ2-1, with 8 bases aligning to TRBD2. CDR3 length: 16 residues. Germline CDR1 reads MNHEY; CDR2 reads SVGEGT. V shed 6 bases and J 8 bases; nucleotides not matched to a gene: 15. The CDR3 region has the DNA TGTGCCAGCAGCACCGTTATGGGGACTAGGCAAGATGAGCAGTTCTTC. Translated, it gives CASSTVMGTRQDEQFF.

The chain combines TRBV5-1 with TRBJ2-7; 9 bases agree with TRBD2. The trim removed 0 bases at V and 5 bases at J, leaving 6 bases unmatched. CDR3 length: 15 amino acids. Germline CDR1 and CDR2: SGHRS and YFSETQ. The CDR3 reads CASSLAGTSFDEQYF. In DNA, the CDR3 is TGCGCCAGCAGCTTGGCCGGGACTAGCTTCGACGAGCAGTACTTC.

The rearrangement links TRBV3-1 (or the pseudogene TRBV3-2) to TRBJ1-2; tentatively, D is TRBD1 (6 bases). The CDR3 covers 15 residues. The germline gives CDR1 LGHDT, CDR2 YNNKEL (reference sequence). Trimming took 4 bases from V and 8 from J, leaving 20 bases between them. CDR3 nucleotides: TGTGCCAGCAGCCCCCAACGGCAGGGGCATCAGGGCTACACCTTC. Encoded protein: CASSPQRQGHQGYTF.

V is TRBV19 and J is TRBJ1-3; 12 nucleotides match TRBD1. The V and J ends lost 6 bases and 2 bases, in that order; junction bases with no gene match: 2. Looked up from germline, CDR1 is LNHDA and CDR2 is SQIVND (reference sequence). The CDR3 sequence is 15 residues long. This CDR3 is CASRGQGAAGNTIYF. The CDR3 coding sequence is TGTGCCAGTAGGGGACAGGGGGCAGCTGGAAACACCATATATTTT.

The chain employs TRBV13 and TRBJ2-3; possibly TRBD2 for D (5 bases). V gave up 6 bases and J gave up 1 base, with 14 bases separating them. From germline, CDR1 is PRHDT and CDR2 FYEKMQ (reference sequence). The CDR3 runs to 15 residues. CDR3 loop: CASRIRRRGTDTQYF. For the CDR3, the DNA is TGTGCCAGCAGGATCAGGAGGCGCGGCACAGATACGCAGTATTTT. The full variable domain, its missing parts supplied by reference TRBV13 and TRBJ2-3, is AAGVIQSPRHLIKEKRETATLKCYPIPRHDTVYWYQQGPGQDPQFLISFYEKMQSDKGSIPDRFSAQQFSDYHSELNMSSLELGDSALYFCASRIRRRGTDTQYFGPGTRLTVL.

The gene calls are TRBV2 and TRBJ2-7; no clear D. The V end lost 2 bases, the J end lost 4 bases, and 6 bases lay between the germline ends. This CDR3 region has 12 residues. Germline CDR1 and CDR2: SNHLY and FYNNEI. The CDR3 sequence is CASSEQGYEQYF. CDR3 bases: TGTGCCAGCAGTGAACAAGGATACGAGCAGTACTTC.

The chain joins TRBV9 to TRBJ2-3, with D possibly matching TRBD1 (5 bases). V was shortened by 2 bases and J by 2 bases, with 12 bases between the two germline ends. The CDR3 extends over 15 amino acids. The germline gives CDR1 SGDLS, CDR2 YYNGEE. The CDR3 region has the DNA TGTGCCAGCAGCGTGCGCCCCGGACACACAGATACGCAGTATTTT. It specifies CASSVRPGHTDTQYF.

This chain links TRBV10-3 with TRBJ1-2, with a possible D match to TRBD1 (5 bases). Germline CDR1 reads ENHRY; CDR2 reads SYGVKD. V lost 1 base and J 7 bases, leaving 10 bases between the germline ends. This CDR3 is 13 amino acids long. The CDR3 nucleotides read TGTGCCATCAGTGAGTGGGGGGAAGGTGGCTACACCTTC. Protein product: CAISEWGEGGYTF.

The gene calls are TRBV11-3 and TRBJ2-1; 9 bases line up with TRBD2. V shed 3 bases and J 5 bases; nucleotides not matched to a gene: 5. Germline V gene sequence: CDR1 SGHNT, CDR2 YENEEA. The CDR3 is 15 residues long. The CDR3 here is CASSLAGGKHNEQFF. Written as DNA, the CDR3 is TGTGCCAGCAGCTTGGCGGGAGGGAAACACAATGAGCAGTTCTTC.

This sequence joins TRBV19 and TRBJ2-1; TRBD1 matches 9 bases. Losses at the gene ends were 6 bases for V and 4 bases for J; bases not matched to a gene: 7. Looked up from germline, CDR1 is LNHDA and CDR2 is SQIVND (reference sequence). This CDR3 comprises 15 residues. CDR3 region: CASSATGGLYNEQFF. CDR3 in DNA: TGTGCCAGTAGCGCGACAGGGGGGTTATACAATGAGCAGTTCTTC.

The rearrangement uses TRBV11-2 and TRBJ2-2; no firm D call. CDR3 length equals 16 residues. CDR1 and CDR2 from the germline V gene are SGHAT and FQNNGV. V was pared by 6 bases and J by 0 bases, with 14 bases between. CDR3 protein: CASRSLRGPNTGELFF. Here the CDR3 DNA reads TGTGCCAGCAGGTCACTAAGAGGCCCGAACACCGGGGAGCTGTTTTTT.

This clone has just one count. The chain is built from TRBV27 and TRBJ1-1, with D possibly being TRBD1 (6 bases). Deletions cut 6 bases from V and 2 bases from J, with 13 bases between. Germline V gene sequence: CDR1 MNHEY, CDR2 SMNVEV (reference sequence). CDR3 size: 14 residues. CDR3 DNA: TGTGCCAGCAGCCACGGGACACACAACACTGAAGCTTTCTTT. Protein sequence: CASSHGTHNTEAFF.

The chain carries TRBV5-1 and TRBJ1-6, with 9 bases aligning to TRBD1. CDR3 size: 16 residues. The germline V gene has CDR1 SGHRS and CDR2 YFSETQ. With 4 bases clipped from V and 9 bases from J, the junction kept 11 bases outside the gene matches. The CDR3 region is CASSPTWGQGSSPLHF. CDR3 bases: TGCGCCAGCAGCCCCACCTGGGGACAGGGTAGTTCACCCCTCCACTTT.